The sequence of this TCR beta chain was determined in a study of PD-L1 blockade in urothelial cancer. This CDR3 spans 21 amino acids. Libraries were prepared by immunoSEQ multiplex PCR; TCRdb keeps only in-frame clonotypes and omits some of them. The table shows 50,000 to 60,000 clones, with 75% to 90% occurring only once. Sequenced material: PBMCs, taken around atezolizumab (anti-PD-L1) treatment. The chain has TRBV21-1 and TRBJ1-5; the DNA was not used to check the table's D call, TRBD1. TRBV21-1 represents a pseudogene. The receptor's source is a man between 40 and 49 years old with urothelial cancer. CDR3 residues: CASSSPRRTGARRVEISPQHF. The CDR3 nucleotides are TGTGCCAGCAGCTCCCCCCGACGAACAGGGGCCCGTCGAGTGGAGATCAGCCCCCAGCATTTT.